The table lists the clone carrying this T cell receptor beta chain with a few counts. The source of the sample is a study of T-cell reconstitution after alpha-beta-depleted transplantation in children. The TCRbeta library incorporated unique molecular identifiers. TCRdb processed the PCR reads anew with MiXCR; each CDR3 protein has one entry. The repertoire has some 500,000 distinct CDR3 sequences, about 31% of them found once; the top ten carry roughly 2.5%. V was trimmed by 5 bases and J by 2 bases, leaving 13 bases between them. The CDR3 is 15 amino acids. The sequencing used PBMCs from the stem cell graft donor, collected from the stem cell graft. The receptor comes from a human donor who donated a stem cell graft to a child with aplastic anemia. The genes are TRBV12-3 or TRBV12-4 and TRBJ2-4, with D perhaps being TRBD1 or TRBD2 (6 bases each). DNA of the CDR3: TGTGCCAGCAGTGTAGGGGGACTTTCCAAAAACATTCAGTACTTC. It is translated as CASSVGGLSKNIQYF.